The rows below give T cell receptor beta chains drawn from one sample of a study of blood T cell repertoires in COVID-19. The protocol was immunoSEQ multiplex PCR, while the TCRdb copy is restricted to in-frame clones and leaves out a portion. The sample carries about 94,000 clones, around 74% recorded once. Specimen: peripheral blood. The origin of the receptors is a man between 65 and 80 years old with COVID-19, enrolled during active disease. CDR3s include the opening cysteine and the closing phenylalanine or tryptophan.

>TRBJ2-7|TRBV5-5
CASSSLVGSSGWDEQYF
>TRBJ2-6|TRBV23-1
CASSHRLVDGANVLTF
>TRBJ1-2|TRBV11-2
CASSPSSYGYTF
>TRBJ2-7|TRBV18
CASSPLAGTSVEQYF
>TRBJ2-7|TRBV16
CASSQFGGLGGRYYEQYF
>TRBJ2-5|TRBV2
CASSYFSGGETQYF
>TRBJ1-4|TRBV6-5
CASSTGPSGEKLFF
>TRBJ1-1|TRBV2
CASSDGRVRSPEAFF
>TRBJ2-2|TRBV11-3
CASSRHGGLAATAGELFF
>TRBJ2-6|TRBV28
CASRGLREVGANVLTF
>TRBJ2-7|TRBV7-6
CASSLGPQDNYEQYF
>TRBJ1-1|TRBV5-6
CASSLGTGLEAFF
>TRBJ2-1|TRBV4-3
CASGTGGPHEQFF
>TRBJ2-1|TRBV27
CASSPSTGEAYNEQFF
>TRBJ1-1|TRBV15
CATSRDGQQNTEAFF
>TRBJ2-1|TRBV7-9
CASSPSGYSGNEQFF
>TRBJ2-3|TRBV2
CASSPGLAASDTQYF
>TRBJ2-1|TRBV30
CASFAGGRPPYNEQFF
>TRBJ2-7|TRBV6-5
CASSPDRGSYEQYF
>TRBJ2-5|TRBV6-2/TRBV6-3
CASSRLAGSQETQYF
>TRBJ2-1|TRBV7-8
CASSSPGLAGGGGYNEQFF
>TRBJ2-2|TRBV7-2
CASSLGTRNTGELFF
>TRBJ2-5|TRBV12-3/TRBV12-4
CASRREVLATQYF
>TRBJ2-7|TRBV7-2
CASSLGGTGYYEQYF
>TRBJ1-1|TRBV5-1
CASSGDFAEAFF
>TRBJ1-5|TRBV10-3
CAISRVLGSGSNQPQHF
>TRBJ1-2|TRBV9
CASSPRTGGKDGYTF
>TRBJ2-7|TRBV27
CASSGQLSYEQYF
>TRBJ2-5|TRBV29-1
CSVLGSPQETQYF
>TRBJ2-5|TRBV28
CASSISMSQETQYF
>TRBJ1-1|TRBV6-5
CASSYHGARGTEAFF
>TRBJ2-5|TRBV28
CASRLAGVGYQETQYF
>TRBJ2-2|TRBV7-9
CASSLPARLAGLVGELFF
>TRBJ2-1|TRBV7-6
CASSFRADYNEQFF
>TRBJ1-5|TRBV4-3
CASSQDHGRNQPQHF
>TRBJ2-2|TRBV11-3
CASSLDPRGGRGGTGELFF
>TRBJ1-1|TRBV6-2/TRBV6-3
CASSSQGAGTEAFF
>TRBJ2-3|TRBV2
CASSEREYTQYF
>TRBJ1-5|TRBV30
CAWSYTGDQPQHF
>TRBJ2-5|TRBV13
CASSLRSGGEETQYF
>TRBJ2-2|TRBV5-4
CASSLRQGTGELFF
>TRBJ1-5|TRBV19
CASSIQGGGNQPQHF
>TRBJ1-5|TRBV3-1/TRBV3-2
CASTQMPRRGQPQHF
>TRBJ2-3|TRBV6-4
CASSDCWRRTDTQYF
>TRBJ2-1|TRBV28
CASSPLRDTPFF
>TRBJ2-1|TRBV5-6
CASSPDWAGGPVNEQFF
>TRBJ1-5|TRBV24-1
CATSDTQGYSNQPQHF
>TRBJ2-1|TRBV11-3
CASSLVNFLSPNEQFF
>TRBJ2-1|TRBV11-3
CASSSGLAGVDEQFF
>TRBJ2-7|TRBV11-3
CASSPSQGRAYEQYF
>TRBJ2-1|TRBV19
CATQDSGRANEQFF
>TRBJ2-5|TRBV2
CASSGRAQETQYF
>TRBJ2-1|TRBV24-1
CATSDYRAWNEQFF
>TRBJ1-2|TRBV11-2
CASSPRDSRGGYGYTF
>TRBJ2-7|TRBV28
CASSLGGLGEQYF